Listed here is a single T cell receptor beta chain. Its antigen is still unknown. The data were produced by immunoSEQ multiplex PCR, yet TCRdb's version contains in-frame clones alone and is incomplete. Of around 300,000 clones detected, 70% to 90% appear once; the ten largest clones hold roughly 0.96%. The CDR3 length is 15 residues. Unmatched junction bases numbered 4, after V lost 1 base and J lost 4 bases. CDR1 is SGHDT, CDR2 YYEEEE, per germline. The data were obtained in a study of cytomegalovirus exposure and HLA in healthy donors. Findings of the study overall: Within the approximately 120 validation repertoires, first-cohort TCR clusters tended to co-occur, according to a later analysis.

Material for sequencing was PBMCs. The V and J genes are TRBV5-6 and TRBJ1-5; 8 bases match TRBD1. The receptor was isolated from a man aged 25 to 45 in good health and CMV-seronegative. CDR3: CASSLWDRTNQPQHF. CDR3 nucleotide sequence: TGTGCCAGCAGCTTGTGGGACAGGACAAATCAGCCCCAGCATTTT.